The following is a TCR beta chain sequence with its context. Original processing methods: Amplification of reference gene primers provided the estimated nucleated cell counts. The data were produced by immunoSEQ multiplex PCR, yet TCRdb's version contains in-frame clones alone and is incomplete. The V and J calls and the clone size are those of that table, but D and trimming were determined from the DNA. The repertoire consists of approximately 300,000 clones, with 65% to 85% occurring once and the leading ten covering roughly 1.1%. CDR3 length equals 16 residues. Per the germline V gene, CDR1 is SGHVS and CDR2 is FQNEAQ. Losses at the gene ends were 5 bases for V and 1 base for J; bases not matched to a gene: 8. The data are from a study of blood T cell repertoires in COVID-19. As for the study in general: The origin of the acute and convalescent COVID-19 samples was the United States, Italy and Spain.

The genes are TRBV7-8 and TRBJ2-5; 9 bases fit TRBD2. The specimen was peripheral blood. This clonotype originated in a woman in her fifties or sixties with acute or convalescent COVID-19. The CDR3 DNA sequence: TGTGCCAGCAGCGCGCTTCTAGCGGGGCTCCAAGAGACCCAGTACTTC. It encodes CASSALLAGLQETQYF. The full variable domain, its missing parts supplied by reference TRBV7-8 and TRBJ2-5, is GAGVSQSPRYKVAKRGQDVALRCDPISGHVSLFWYQQALGQGPEFLTYFQNEAQLDKSGLPSDRFFAERPEGSVSTLKIQRTQQEDSAVYLCASSALLAGLQETQYFGPGTRLLVL.